This passage covers 26 T cell receptor beta chains from one sample sequenced in a study of T cell changes during pregnancy in multiple sclerosis. Sequencing was performed with immunoSEQ multiplex PCR; in TCRdb, only in-frame clones are kept and a portion is missing. The sample holds around 120,000 clones, approximately 89% seen once. The sequences come from peripheral blood, collected after pregnancy. These TCRs come from a female donor with multiple sclerosis, enrolled in a pregnancy study.

The chain links TRBV5-5 to TRBJ2-2; 12 nucleotides line up with TRBD2. In germline, CDR1 is SGHKS, CDR2 YYEKEE (reference sequence). Trimming cost V 3 bases and J 6 bases; bases outside gene matches: 9. The CDR3 contains 17 residues. In DNA, the CDR3 is TGTGCCAGCAGCTCGACTAGCGGGGGCCCTGAGGCCGGGGAGCTGTTTTTT. Protein: CASSSTSGGPEAGELFF.

The count of this clone is one. This rearrangement joins TRBV29-1 to TRBJ2-7, with D unresolved. Germline values: CDR1 SQVTM, CDR2 ANQGSEA. V lost 1 base and J lost 2, with 3 bases in between. The length of the CDR3 is 11 residues. CDR3 DNA sequence: TGCAGCGTTGAAGTAGCCTACGAGCAGTACTTC. This sequence encodes CSVEVAYEQYF.

This chain links TRBV18 with TRBJ1-1, with D possibly being TRBD1 (6 bases). This CDR3 has 16 amino acids. Germline CDR1 and CDR2: KGHSH and LQKENI. V dropped 3 bases and J dropped 0 bases, with 14 bases sitting between them. DNA of the CDR3: TGTGCCAGCTCACCTGTGGCAGGGGACCTGAACACTGAAGCTTTCTTT. Encoded protein: CASSPVAGDLNTEAFF. The variable domain in full, completed from reference TRBV18 and TRBJ1-1, reads NAGVMQNPRHLVRRRGQEARLRCSPMKGHSHVYWYRQLPEEGLKFMVYLQKENIIDESGMPKERFSAEFPKEGPSILRIQQVVRGDSAAYFCASSPVAGDLNTEAFFGQGTRLTVV.

The chain employs TRBV18 and TRBJ1-1, with TRBD1 identical over 8 bases. Per germline, CDR1 KGHSH and CDR2 LQKENI. V trimming: 3 bases; J trimming: 5 bases; junction bases outside the gene matches: 8. CDR3 size: 15 residues. CDR3 nucleotide sequence: TGTGCCAGCTCACCGGCAGGGGGCGCGGGGACTGAAGCTTTCTTT. This codes for CASSPAGGAGTEAFF.

The chain combines TRBV6-1 with TRBJ2-1; no firm D call. The CDR3 contains 14 residues. Germline CDR1 and CDR2: MNHNS and SASEGT. Trimming pared 6 bases from V and 6 bases from J, leaving 15 bases between. DNA for the CDR3: TGTGCCAGCAGGATTGATGGGCAGGTCAATGAGCAGTTCTTC. Translation gives CASRIDGQVNEQFF.

The rearrangement joins TRBV19 to TRBJ1-5; D is undetermined. Looked up from germline, CDR1 is LNHDA and CDR2 is SQIVND (reference sequence). This CDR3 region has 15 residues. The V and J ends lost 3 bases and 7 bases respectively, with 16 bases between them. This CDR3 reads CASSIPDTLAQPQHF. The CDR3 DNA reads TGTGCCAGTAGTATCCCTGACACTCTGGCGCAGCCCCAGCATTTT. The variable domain in full, completed from reference TRBV19 and TRBJ1-5, reads DGGITQSPKYLFRKEGQNVTLSCEQNLNHDAMYWYRQDPGQGLRLIYYSQIVNDFQKGDIAEGYSVSREKKESFPLTVTSAQKNPTAFYLCASSIPDTLAQPQHFGDGTRLSIL.

This chain links TRBV2 with TRBJ1-5; D may be TRBD1 (6 bases). This CDR3 has 12 residues. Deletions cut 7 bases from V and 7 bases from J, with 11 bases between. The germline CDR1 and CDR2 sequences are SNHLY and FYNNEI. CDR3 loop: CASTGTNQPQHF. The CDR3 DNA is TGTGCCAGCACAGGGACAAACCAGCCCCAGCATTTT.

This chain connects TRBV5-4 to TRBJ2-7; D gene uncertain. Trimming cost V 2 bases and J 0 bases, with 6 bases left between them. The CDR3 is 13 residues long. The germline gives CDR1 SGHNT, CDR2 YYREEE (reference sequence). The CDR3 protein is CASSFASSYEQYF. The DNA for the CDR3 is TGTGCCAGCAGCTTTGCCAGCTCCTACGAGCAGTACTTC.

This clone was seen only once. Germline and junction disagree at one end, which may indicate a read error. This sequence joins TRBV29-1 and TRBJ2-7; D unclear. This CDR3 contains 13 residues. CDR1 and CDR2 (germline): SQVTM, ANQGSEA. This chain's CDR3 is CSAESPPKYEQYF. The DNA of the CDR3 is TGCAGCGCTGAAAGCCCCCCCAAGTACGAGCAGTACTTC.

The V gene is TRBV19, the J gene TRBJ1-5; 11 bases match TRBD1. V gave up 9 bases and J gave up 0 bases; unmatched junction bases: 10. The germline V gene encodes CDR1 LNHDA and CDR2 SQIVND (reference sequence). The CDR3 contains 17 residues. The CDR3 is CASNPGTGGDSNQPQHF. CDR3 coding DNA: TGTGCCAGCAACCCCGGGACAGGGGGTGATAGCAATCAGCCCCAGCATTTT.

This chain uses TRBV6-1 with TRBJ2-5; 9 bases are shared with TRBD1. Germline lookup yields CDR1 MNHNS and CDR2 SASEGT. The CDR3 sequence is 13 residues long. After removal of 6 bases from V and 4 bases from J, the junction contained 3 bases not matched to a gene. CDR3 coding DNA: TGTGCCAGCAGGGACAGGGGCTTAGAGACCCAGTACTTC. Amino acids: CASRDRGLETQYF.

This chain links TRBV7-3 with TRBJ2-1, with 9 bases matching TRBD1. Germline CDR1 and CDR2: SGHTA and FQGTGA. The V and J ends lost 2 bases and 5 bases, in that order; junction bases with no gene match: 13. This CDR3 region has 18 residues. The CDR3 loop reads CASSLLPGQGVINNEQFF. In nucleotides, the CDR3 is TGTGCCAGCAGCTTACTTCCGGGACAGGGTGTGATTAACAATGAGCAGTTCTTC.

CDR3 amino acids: CASSFDGRGNLGYEQYF. CDR3 coding DNA: TGTGCCAGCAGCTTTGACGGGAGGGGGAATCTTGGTTACGAGCAGTACTTC. The V and J genes are TRBV7-2 and TRBJ2-7, with 8 bases that match TRBD2. This CDR3 is 17 amino acids long. The germline CDR1 and CDR2 sequences are SGHTA and FQGNSA. Trimming at V came to 3 bases and at J to 4 bases, leaving 14 bases not matched to a gene.

The chain couples TRBV2 to TRBJ2-3; TRBD2 matches 11 bases. V lost 6 bases to trimming and J lost 2 bases; unmatched junction nucleotides: 4. There are 15 residues in the CDR3. CDR1 is SNHLY, CDR2 FYNNEI, per germline. The CDR3: CASRTSGEITDTQYF. The CDR3 DNA reads as TGTGCCAGCAGGACTAGCGGGGAGATCACAGATACGCAGTATTTT.

The chain employs TRBV5-6 and TRBJ2-1; maybe TRBD2 (6 bases). CDR3 length: 13 residues. Trimming pared 5 bases from V and 9 bases from J, leaving 15 bases between. The germline V gene encodes CDR1 SGHDT and CDR2 YYEEEE. The CDR3 loop is CASRPQPGGEQFF. The CDR3 region has the DNA TGTGCCAGCAGACCTCAACCCGGGGGTGAGCAGTTCTTC.

This clone appeared a single time. This rearrangement joins TRBV9 to TRBJ1-2; 12 nucleotides match TRBD1. The germline gives CDR1 SGDLS, CDR2 YYNGEE. The CDR3 is made up of 15 amino acids. V was pared by 0 bases and J by 8 bases, with 5 bases of the junction left unmatched. The chain's CDR3 is CASSVAPGTGGGYTF. Written as DNA, the CDR3 is TGTGCCAGCAGCGTAGCCCCCGGGACAGGGGGCGGCTACACCTTC.

The V call is TRBV27, the J call TRBJ2-1; 12 bases map to TRBD2. Unmatched junction bases numbered 6, after V lost 5 bases and J lost 13 bases. The CDR3 spans 13 residues. In germline, CDR1 is MNHEY, CDR2 SMNVEV (reference sequence). DNA of the CDR3: TGTGCCAGCAGTGTGAGGACTAGCGGGGATCAGTTCTTC. The encoded protein is CASSVRTSGDQFF.

This chain links TRBV29-1 with TRBJ1-1; D gene unclear. CDR1 and CDR2 from the germline V gene are SQVTM and ANQGSEA. The V end was cut by 4 bases, the J end by 0 bases, with 3 bases between. CDR3 length equals 11 residues. The CDR3 spells CSVGVNTEAFF. CDR3 sequence (DNA): TGCAGCGTTGGAGTGAACACTGAAGCTTTCTTT.

V and J are TRBV6-5 and TRBJ2-1, with D tentatively TRBD1 (7 bases). CDR1 is MNHEY and CDR2 is SVGAGI in the germline V gene. The CDR3 totals 11 residues. Trimming removed 8 bases from V and 14 bases from J, with 16 bases in between. CDR3 DNA: TGTGCCAGCGGCGGGACAGCCGGGGAGTTCTTC. This sequence encodes CASGGTAGEFF.

The chain combines TRBV29-1 with TRBJ2-1, with 10 bases fitting TRBD2. The CDR3 consists of 18 residues. Trimming at V came to 1 base and at J to 8 bases, leaving 17 bases not matched to a gene. Germline CDR1 is SQVTM and CDR2 is ANQGSEA. CDR3 residues: CSVEGRTKRGGLLDEQFF. The CDR3 nucleotides read TGCAGCGTTGAAGGGCGCACAAAGCGGGGGGGCCTGTTGGATGAGCAGTTCTTC.

This rearrangement joins TRBV7-3 to TRBJ2-2, with D possibly matching TRBD1 (6 bases). Trimming left V 4 bases short and J 1 base short, with 7 bases between. The CDR3 contains 14 residues. The germline gives CDR1 SGHTA, CDR2 FQGTGA. The CDR3 sequence is CASSWGQNTGELFF. The DNA for the CDR3 is TGTGCCAGCAGCTGGGGACAGAACACCGGGGAGCTGTTTTTT.

The rearrangement links TRBV5-1 to TRBJ2-7; 10 bases map to TRBD2. The CDR3 consists of 12 residues. Germline lookup yields CDR1 SGHRS and CDR2 YFSETQ. Trimming cost V 6 bases and J 4 bases; bases outside gene matches: 1. The CDR3 bases are TGCGCCAGCACTAGCGGGGGTTACGAGCAGTACTTC. This codes for CASTSGGYEQYF.

The V gene is TRBV4-1, the J gene TRBJ2-7, with D tentatively TRBD2 (5 bases). Germline CDR1 MGHRA, CDR2 YSYEKL. The V and J ends lost 1 base and 5 bases respectively, with 12 bases between them. This CDR3 is 14 amino acids long. CDR3 DNA: TGCGCCAGCAGCCAAGTGGCACACGGGAACGAGCAGTACTTC. It yields the protein CASSQVAHGNEQYF.

The chain couples TRBV7-9 to TRBJ2-3; TRBD1 aligns across 9 bases. Germline-derived CDR1 and CDR2 are SEHNR and FQNEAQ (reference sequence). The CDR3 runs 19 residues. After removal of 4 bases from V and 3 bases from J, the junction contained 17 bases not matched to a gene. CDR3 amino acids: CASSSHIRPTGGTTDTQYF. For the CDR3, the DNA is TGTGCCAGCAGCTCTCACATCCGGCCGACAGGGGGAACTACAGATACGCAGTATTTT.

V is TRBV7-3 and J is TRBJ2-3; D perhaps matches TRBD1 (6 bases). The germline V gene encodes CDR1 SGHTA and CDR2 FQGTGA. The ends were cut back, 5 bases at V and 1 base at J, with 7 bases in the middle. CDR3 length: 13 residues. In nucleotides, the CDR3 is TGTGCCAGCAGCCCAGGGGGCACAGATACGCAGTATTTT. This translates into CASSPGGTDTQYF. Full variable domain (outside the CDR3, taken from reference TRBV7-3 and TRBJ2-3): GAGVSQTPSNKVTEKGKYVELRCDPISGHTALYWYRQSLGQGPEFLIYFQGTGAADDSGLPNDRFFAVRPEGSVSTLKIQRTERGDSAVYLCASSPGGTDTQYFGPGTRLTVL.

In this sample, this clone turned up once. The chain links TRBV2 to TRBJ1-2; the D gene is possibly TRBD1 (5 bases). Trimming left V 7 bases short and J 8 bases short, with 11 bases between. This CDR3 has 11 amino acids. Per germline, CDR1 SNHLY and CDR2 FYNNEI. The CDR3 sequence is CASKSGRGYTF. CDR3 sequence (DNA): TGTGCCAGCAAGTCAGGGCGGGGCTACACCTTC.